Below are 2 T cell receptor beta chains sequenced from a single sample in a study of blood T cell repertoires in COVID-19. Generated by immunoSEQ multiplex PCR, the TCRdb table keeps only in-frame clones and is missing some. In the table there are about 180,000 clones, roughly 81% of which are singletons. The specimen was peripheral blood. The receptors stem from a woman older than 75 with COVID-19, enrolled during active disease.

This chain connects TRBV24-1 to TRBJ2-5; 8 bases are a match to TRBD1. The CDR3 loop spans 16 amino acids. Looked up from germline, CDR1 is KGHDR and CDR2 is SFDVKD. The V and J ends lost 4 bases and 0 bases, in that order; junction bases with no gene match: 6. Here the CDR3 reads CATSDTGTGHQETQYF. The CDR3 DNA is TGTGCCACCAGTGACACCGGGACAGGCCACCAAGAGACCCAGTACTTC.

V and J are TRBV28 and TRBJ2-5, with 10 bases fitting TRBD1. CDR3 length: 13 residues. CDR1 is MDHEN and CDR2 is SYDVKM in the germline V gene. With 6 bases clipped from V and 5 bases from J, the junction kept 3 bases outside the gene matches. CDR3 loop: CASRTGGRETQYF. The CDR3 nucleotides read TGTGCCAGCAGGACAGGGGGCCGGGAGACCCAGTACTTC.